Each of the 3 T cell receptor beta chains below was sequenced from the same sample in a study of identical twins. TCRdb fed the 5' RACE reads into MiXCR, producing one record per CDR3 protein. In the table there are around 220,000 distinct CDR3 sequences, 10% of which are singletons. Sequencing was performed on memory T cells sorted from blood. The receptor source for this set is a man aged 50 to 59 in good health.

Comments on this clonotype: This may be a read error, as it is one base from a much larger clone. This chain links TRBV5-1 with TRBJ1-1, with 8 bases aligning to TRBD1. Germline V gene sequence: CDR1 SGHRS, CDR2 YFSETQ. Trimming took 6 bases from V and 2 from J; bases not matched to a gene: 6. CDR3 size: 14 residues. Written as DNA, the CDR3 is TGCGCCAGCAAACGGACAGGGATAAACACTGAAGCTTTCTTT. This translates into CASKRTGINTEAFF.

This clonotype has a handful of counts. This chain joins TRBV4-1 and TRBJ2-5; D uncertain. Germline V CDR1 and CDR2: MGHRA, YSYEKL. V lost 2 bases and J 0 bases, leaving 4 bases between the germline ends. The CDR3 loop spans 13 amino acids. This CDR3 reads CASSQINQETQYF. The CDR3 nucleotides read TGCGCCAGCAGCCAAATAAACCAAGAGACCCAGTACTTC.

CDR3 loop: CSASPGTPYEQYF. CDR3 bases: TGCAGTGCGTCTCCCGGGACCCCCTACGAGCAGTACTTC. The J gene is TRBJ2-7, the V gene TRBV20-1; D tentatively reads TRBD1 or TRBD2 (5 bases each). V was shortened by 6 bases and J by 2 bases, with 14 bases between the two germline ends. This CDR3 spans 13 amino acids. CDR1 and CDR2 from the germline V gene are DFQATT and SNEGSKA (reference sequence).